The 3 T cell receptor beta chains below were found in one sample sequenced in a study of Ad26.COV2.S vaccination and SARS-CoV-2 variants. Treatment of the sample: about 20 received Ad26.COV2.S at low or high dose, single or two shots; five or six received placebo; per-sample allocation not given. Sampling happened 63 days after the first vaccine or placebo injection. Some clones are missing from TCRdb's copy, which holds only in-frame ones; the method was immunoSEQ multiplex PCR. The sample records approximately 410,000 clones, approximately 90% being singletons. The starting material was peripheral blood, obtained in a trial of Ad26.COV2.S vaccine versus placebo. These receptors all come from a person between 18 and 60 years old who received the Ad26.COV2.S COVID-19 vaccine or a placebo.

Comments on this clone: At one end, the junction sequence differs from germline, possibly due to a read error. The V gene is TRBV5-1, the J gene TRBJ1-2; D perhaps matches TRBD1 (5 bases). Germline CDR1 SGHRS, CDR2 YFSETQ. The CDR3 runs to 14 residues. The CDR3 DNA reads TGCGCCCGCAGCCTGGGCGGGGGGGACTATGGCTACACCTTC. Translation gives CARSLGGGDYGYTF.

The rearrangement uses TRBV6-6 and TRBJ2-7, with D possibly being TRBD2 (5 bases). V was trimmed by 5 bases and J by 6 bases, leaving 5 bases between them. CDR1 MNHNY and CDR2 SVGAGI come from the germline V gene (reference sequence). The CDR3 spans 10 residues. The CDR3 reads CASSSGEQYF. CDR3 nucleotide sequence: TGTGCCAGCAGTAGCGGCGAGCAGTACTTC.

This clone occurred once. This CDR3 is CASSIGRRAGTNEKLFF. The CDR3 nucleotides are TGTGCCAGTAGTATAGGGAGGAGGGCCGGGACTAATGAAAAACTGTTTTTT. The chain is built from TRBV19 and TRBJ1-4; D gene uncertain. This CDR3 region has 17 residues. The V gene's germline CDR1 is LNHDA and CDR2 SQIVND (reference sequence). With 1 base removed from V and 2 bases from J, the gap between germline ends came to 14 bases.